This is a list of T cell receptor beta chains from one sample in a study of blood T cell repertoires in COVID-19. Sequenced by immunoSEQ multiplex PCR; TCRdb stores in-frame clones only, minus some. Found here are about 180,000 clones, approximately 88% of them singletons; the top ten hold 3.5% to 5%. Input material: peripheral blood. The origin of the receptors is a woman aged 25-40 years with acute or convalescent COVID-19. The conserved cysteine and the conserved F or W are not part of the CDR3 here. Each record gives: clone size, CDR3 length, D gene, V gene, J gene, CDR3 protein. D genes are given only for firm matches. Clone size is stated in some rows and not others, as once, few, many or a class when expanded.

>once|10|NA|TRBV6-5|TRBJ1-2
ASSYSDSGYT
>NA|12|NA|TRBV28|TRBJ2-7
ASSSPEISYEQY
>NA|13|NA|TRBV5-1|TRBJ2-3
ASSLGLVYGDTQY
>NA|11|NA|TRBV13|TRBJ2-5
ASILTGEETQY
>NA|13|TRBD2|TRBV7-8|TRBJ2-3
ASSTTSGRAPGQY
>NA|13|TRBD1|TRBV28|TRBJ1-5
ASSLMGQGIEPQH
>NA|12|NA|TRBV2|TRBJ1-2
ASSTTTETHGYT
>NA|10|NA|TRBV5-1|TRBJ2-7
ASSFPNYEQY
>few|9|NA|TRBV28|TRBJ2-1
ASSLYNEQF
>NA|12|TRBD2|TRBV4-2|TRBJ2-7
ASSQLAGGFEQY
>NA|12|NA|TRBV5-6|TRBJ1-4
ASSRAGVSEKLF
>NA|11|NA|TRBV5-6|TRBJ2-5
ASSLVSIETQY
>NA|14|NA|TRBV27|TRBJ2-1
ASSLSWGDSVDEQF
>NA|11|NA|TRBV2|TRBJ1-2
ASSVRGNYGYT
>NA|9|NA|TRBV30|TRBJ1-1
AWSVEVEAF
>NA|12|NA|TRBV5-1|TRBJ1-1
ASSSDRLNTEAF
>NA|11|NA|TRBV4-1|TRBJ1-2
ASSQVQGYGYT
>NA|9|NA|TRBV12-3/TRBV12-4|TRBJ1-1
ASKQQGSAF
>NA|13|NA|TRBV5-1|TRBJ2-1
ASSLGLISYNEQF
>NA|12|NA|TRBV3-1/TRBV3-2|TRBJ2-5
ASEGGGLQETQY
>NA|13|TRBD2|TRBV10-3|TRBJ2-3
AISLLAGSTDTQY
>once|13|NA|TRBV18|TRBJ1-6
ASSPLGDTNSPLH
>few|10|NA|TRBV6-2/TRBV6-3|TRBJ2-5
ASSSRQETQY
>NA|11|TRBD1|TRBV5-4|TRBJ1-1
ASSLSRDREAF
>NA|12|TRBD2|TRBV5-1|TRBJ2-3
ASSLSGRTDTQY
>NA|10|NA|TRBV10-3|TRBJ2-1
AIKDSTDEQF
>few|14|TRBD2|TRBV7-8|TRBJ2-2
ASSRRTSENTGELF
>NA|12|NA|TRBV30|TRBJ2-1
AWLPPGFAGEQF
>NA|9|NA|TRBV20-1|TRBJ2-3
SAPSTDTQY
>once|13|TRBD1|TRBV2|TRBJ1-3
ASRSTGEAGNTIY
>NA|12|NA|TRBV2|TRBJ1-1
ASSKTAMNTEAF
>NA|13|TRBD2|TRBV15|TRBJ2-2
AIPAFSGRGGELF
>NA|12|NA|TRBV6-5|TRBJ1-4
ASSSAGGNEKLF
>NA|12|TRBD2|TRBV7-8|TRBJ2-2
ASSLVGGTGELF
>NA|11|NA|TRBV28|TRBJ1-2
ASSPRRGWGYT
>NA|14|TRBD2|TRBV2|TRBJ2-1
ASKTSPTSSYNEQF
>NA|13|TRBD1|TRBV7-8|TRBJ2-2
ASTRDRLNTGELF
>NA|12|TRBD1|TRBV3-1/TRBV3-2|TRBJ2-7
ASSRTGPAYEQY
>NA|12|NA|TRBV6-5|TRBJ2-1
ASSYSQSPNEQF
>NA|11|TRBD1|TRBV5-1|TRBJ1-2
ASNEDRGYGYT
>NA|10|NA|TRBV19|TRBJ2-5
ASGVAGETQY
>few|13|NA|TRBV5-6|TRBJ2-2
ASSPFSTNTGELF
>NA|11|TRBD2|TRBV5-1|TRBJ2-7
ASGLAGSYEQY
>NA|13|TRBD2|TRBV28|TRBJ2-7
ASSLGGDEPYEQY
>NA|11|NA|TRBV14|TRBJ1-4
ASSQGGSEKLF
>NA|12|TRBD2|TRBV19|TRBJ2-1
ASSMDSGRGEQF
>NA|13|TRBD2|TRBV27|TRBJ2-7
ASSPTPGLAGEQY
>NA|13|TRBD1|TRBV29-1|TRBJ1-2
SVESIIDRADGYT
>NA|11|NA|TRBV30|TRBJ2-1
AWSADSYNEQF
>NA|12|NA|TRBV3-1/TRBV3-2|TRBJ2-1
ASSQAGVYNEQF
>once|8|NA|TRBV18|TRBJ1-1
ASILIEAF
>NA|11|NA|TRBV5-1|TRBJ1-2
ASSPDRNYGYT
>NA|13|TRBD2|TRBV4-2|TRBJ2-2
ASSGTGGPDGELF
>NA|16|NA|TRBV5-1|TRBJ2-2
ASSLSADWTANTGELF
>once|13|TRBD2|TRBV7-2|TRBJ2-5
ASTGLAGEGETQY